The entry that follows covers one TCR beta chain sequence. These data originate in a study of cytomegalovirus exposure and HLA in healthy donors. Repertoires were generated with immunoSEQ multiplex PCR, while TCRdb's copy carries only in-frame clones and drops some. This sample has about 140,000 clones; around 90% occur once, and the top ten carry 7.5% to 8.5%. This CDR3 is built from 17 residues. Per germline, CDR1 MGHRA and CDR2 YSYEKL. V was cut by 0 bases and J by 0 bases, with 9 bases left in between. V and J are TRBV4-1 and TRBJ1-6, with unresolved D. The sequenced sample consisted of PBMCs. The clonotype was recovered from a woman aged 18-29 years in good health and CMV-seropositive. The CDR3 loop is CASSQDRGSSYNSPLHF. In DNA form, the CDR3 reads TGCGCCAGCAGCCAAGATAGAGGTAGCTCCTATAATTCACCCCTCCACTTT.